In its sample, the clone carrying this T cell receptor (beta chain) was seen a few times. Its antigen is currently unknown. The V end lost 1 base, the J end lost 3 bases, and 12 bases lay between the germline ends. Per the germline V gene, CDR1 is SEHNR and CDR2 is FQNEAQ (reference sequence). The CDR3 is made up of 15 amino acids. This entry comes from a study of cytomegalovirus exposure and HLA in healthy donors. Study-level findings and limits: Solely CMV serostatus was available to characterize immune exposure. Later on, a genetic analysis was performed. It linked a missense variant in DCLRE1C with V- and J-gene trimming of TCR beta. Later analysis suggested links between common viral pathogens and several top significant clusters.

The PCR employed 60 Vbeta primers together with 13 Jbeta primers. Original handling: There were around 80 million unique TCR beta chains by a later count, and approximately 10 million of them were shared. Libraries were prepared by immunoSEQ multiplex PCR; TCRdb keeps only in-frame clonotypes and omits some of them. Clone size and V and J calls were adopted from that table, with D and trimming inferred from the DNA. The sample lists 150,000 to 200,000 clones; approximately 83% were seen once. What was sequenced was PBMCs. The receptor was isolated from a man aged 18 to 30 in good health and CMV-seropositive. The chain has TRBV7-9 and TRBJ1-2; D is perhaps TRBD1 (6 bases). In DNA form, the CDR3 reads TGTGCCAGCAGCTTAGGGACAGCCTTGGACTATGGCTACACCTTC. This sequence encodes CASSLGTALDYGYTF.